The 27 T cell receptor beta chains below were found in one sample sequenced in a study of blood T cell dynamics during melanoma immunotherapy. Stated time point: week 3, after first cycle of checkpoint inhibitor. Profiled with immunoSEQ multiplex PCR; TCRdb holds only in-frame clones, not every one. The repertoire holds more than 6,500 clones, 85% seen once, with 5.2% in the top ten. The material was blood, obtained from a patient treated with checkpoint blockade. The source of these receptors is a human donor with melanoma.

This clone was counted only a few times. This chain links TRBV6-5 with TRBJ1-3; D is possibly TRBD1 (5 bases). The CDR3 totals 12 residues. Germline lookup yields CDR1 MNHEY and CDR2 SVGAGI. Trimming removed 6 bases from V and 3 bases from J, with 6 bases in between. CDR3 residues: CASRGVGNTIYF. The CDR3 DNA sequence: TGTGCCAGCAGAGGGGTTGGAAACACCATATATTTT.

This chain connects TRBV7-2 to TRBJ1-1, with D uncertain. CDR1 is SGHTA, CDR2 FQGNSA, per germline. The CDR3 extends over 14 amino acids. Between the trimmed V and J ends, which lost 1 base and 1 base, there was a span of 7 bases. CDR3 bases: TGTGCCAGCAGCTTAGGTAGCCGGAACACTGAAGCTTTCTTT. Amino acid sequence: CASSLGSRNTEAFF.

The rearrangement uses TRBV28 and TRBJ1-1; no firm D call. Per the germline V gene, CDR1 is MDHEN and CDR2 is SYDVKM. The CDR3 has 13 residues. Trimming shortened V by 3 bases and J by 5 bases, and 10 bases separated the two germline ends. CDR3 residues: CASSLSRRTEAFF. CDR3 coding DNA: TGTGCCAGCAGTTTGTCCCGTAGGACTGAAGCTTTCTTT.

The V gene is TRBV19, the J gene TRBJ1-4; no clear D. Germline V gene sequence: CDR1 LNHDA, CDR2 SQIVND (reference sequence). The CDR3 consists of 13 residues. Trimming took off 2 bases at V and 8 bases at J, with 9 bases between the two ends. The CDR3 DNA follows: TGTGCCAGTAGTATACCGGGCAGGGAAAAACTGTTTTTT. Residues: CASSIPGREKLFF. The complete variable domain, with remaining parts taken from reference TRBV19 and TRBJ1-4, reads DGGITQSPKYLFRKEGQNVTLSCEQNLNHDAMYWYRQDPGQGLRLIYYSQIVNDFQKGDIAEGYSVSREKKESFPLTVTSAQKNPTAFYLCASSIPGREKLFFGSGTQLSVL.

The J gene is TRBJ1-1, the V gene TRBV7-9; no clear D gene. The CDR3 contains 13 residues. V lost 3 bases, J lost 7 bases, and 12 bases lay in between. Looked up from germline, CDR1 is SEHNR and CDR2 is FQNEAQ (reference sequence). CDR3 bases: TGTGCCAGCAGCTTTACAGTGAGATTTGAAGCTTTCTTT. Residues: CASSFTVRFEAFF.

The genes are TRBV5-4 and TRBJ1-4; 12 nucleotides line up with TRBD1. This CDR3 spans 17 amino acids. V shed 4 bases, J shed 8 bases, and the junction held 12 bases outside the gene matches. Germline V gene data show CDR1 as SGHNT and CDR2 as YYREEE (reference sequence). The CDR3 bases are TGTGCCAGCAGCACCTTCGGGGGGACAGGGGGCTTGGAAAAACTGTTTTTT. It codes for CASSTFGGTGGLEKLFF.

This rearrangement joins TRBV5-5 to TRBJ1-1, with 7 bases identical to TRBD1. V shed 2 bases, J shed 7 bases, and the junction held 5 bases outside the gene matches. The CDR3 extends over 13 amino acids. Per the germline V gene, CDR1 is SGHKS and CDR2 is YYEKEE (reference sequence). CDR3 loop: CASSFLRDSEAFF. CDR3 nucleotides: TGTGCCAGCAGCTTCCTCCGGGACAGTGAAGCTTTCTTT.

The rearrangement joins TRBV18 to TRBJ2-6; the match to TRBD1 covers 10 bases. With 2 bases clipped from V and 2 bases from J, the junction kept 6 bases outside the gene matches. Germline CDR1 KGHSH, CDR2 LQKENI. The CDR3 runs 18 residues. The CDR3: CASSPFRDRGTGANVLTF. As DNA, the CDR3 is TGTGCCAGCTCACCATTCAGGGACAGGGGTACTGGGGCCAACGTCCTGACTTTC.

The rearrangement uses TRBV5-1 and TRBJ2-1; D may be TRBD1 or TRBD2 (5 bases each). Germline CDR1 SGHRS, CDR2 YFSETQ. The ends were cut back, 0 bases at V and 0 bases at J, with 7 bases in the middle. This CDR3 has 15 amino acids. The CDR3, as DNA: TGCGCCAGCAGCTTGGGGGGGAGCTCCTACAATGAGCAGTTCTTC. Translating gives CASSLGGSSYNEQFF. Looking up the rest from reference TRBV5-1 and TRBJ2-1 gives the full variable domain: KAGVTQTPRYLIKTRGQQVTLSCSPISGHRSVSWYQQTPGQGLQFLFEYFSETQRNKGNFPGRFSGRQFSNSRSEMNVSTLELGDSALYLCASSLGGSSYNEQFFGPGTRLTVL.

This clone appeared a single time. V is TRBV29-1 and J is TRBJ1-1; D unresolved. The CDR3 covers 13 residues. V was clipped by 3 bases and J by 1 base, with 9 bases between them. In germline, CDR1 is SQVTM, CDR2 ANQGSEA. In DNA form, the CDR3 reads TGCAGCGTTGAGGAGGGAACGAACACTGAAGCTTTCTTT. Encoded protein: CSVEEGTNTEAFF.

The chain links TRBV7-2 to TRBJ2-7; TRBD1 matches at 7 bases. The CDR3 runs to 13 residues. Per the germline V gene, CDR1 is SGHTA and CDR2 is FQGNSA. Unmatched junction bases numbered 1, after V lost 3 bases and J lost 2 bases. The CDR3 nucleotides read TGTGCCAGCAGCTTTGACAGGGCCTACGAGCAGTACTTC. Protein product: CASSFDRAYEQYF.

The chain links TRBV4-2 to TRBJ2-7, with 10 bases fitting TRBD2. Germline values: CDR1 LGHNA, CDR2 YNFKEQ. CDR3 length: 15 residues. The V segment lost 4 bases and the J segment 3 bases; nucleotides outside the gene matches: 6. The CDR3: CASSLIAGGLYEQYF. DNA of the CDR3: TGTGCCAGCAGCCTCATAGCGGGGGGCCTCTACGAGCAGTACTTC.

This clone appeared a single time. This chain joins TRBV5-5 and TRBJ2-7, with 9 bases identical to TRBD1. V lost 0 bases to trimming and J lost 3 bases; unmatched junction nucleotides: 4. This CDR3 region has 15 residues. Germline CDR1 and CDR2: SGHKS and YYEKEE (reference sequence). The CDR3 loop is CASSLAGTGIYEQYV. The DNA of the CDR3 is TGTGCCAGCAGCTTGGCCGGGACAGGGATCTACGAGCAGTACGTC.

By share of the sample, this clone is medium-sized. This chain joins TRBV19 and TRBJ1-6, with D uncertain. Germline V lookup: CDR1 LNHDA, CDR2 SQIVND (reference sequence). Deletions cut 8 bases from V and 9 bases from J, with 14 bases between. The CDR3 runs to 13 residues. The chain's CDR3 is CASAEDFGSPLHF. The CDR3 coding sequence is TGTGCCAGTGCTGAGGACTTCGGTTCACCCCTCCACTTT.

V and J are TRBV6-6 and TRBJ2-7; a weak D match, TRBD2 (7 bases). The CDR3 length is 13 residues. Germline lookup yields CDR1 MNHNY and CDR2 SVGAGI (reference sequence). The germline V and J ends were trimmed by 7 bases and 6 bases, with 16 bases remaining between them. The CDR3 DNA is TGTGCCAGCAAAGGGGGGGCGGGATCCGAGCAGTACTTC. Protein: CASKGGAGSEQYF.

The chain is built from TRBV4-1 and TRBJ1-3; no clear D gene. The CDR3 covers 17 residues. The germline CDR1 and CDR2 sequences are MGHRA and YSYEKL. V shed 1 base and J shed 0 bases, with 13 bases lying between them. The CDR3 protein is CASSQGDGKISGNTIYF. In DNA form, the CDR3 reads TGCGCCAGCAGCCAAGGCGACGGGAAGATCTCTGGAAACACCATATATTTT.

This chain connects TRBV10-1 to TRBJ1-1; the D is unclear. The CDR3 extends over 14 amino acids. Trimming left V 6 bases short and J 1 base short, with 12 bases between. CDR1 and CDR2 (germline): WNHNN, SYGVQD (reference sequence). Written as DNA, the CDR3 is TGCGCCAGCAGGGAAGGACCGGGGAACACTGAAGCTTTCTTT. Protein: CASREGPGNTEAFF.

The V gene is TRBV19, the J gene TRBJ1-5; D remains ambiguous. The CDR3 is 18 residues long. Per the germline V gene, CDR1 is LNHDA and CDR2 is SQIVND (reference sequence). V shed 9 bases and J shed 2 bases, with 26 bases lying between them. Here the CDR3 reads CASHSVREAIEGNQPQHF. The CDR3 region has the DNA TGTGCCAGCCACAGCGTGAGGGAAGCTATAGAGGGCAATCAGCCCCAGCATTTT.

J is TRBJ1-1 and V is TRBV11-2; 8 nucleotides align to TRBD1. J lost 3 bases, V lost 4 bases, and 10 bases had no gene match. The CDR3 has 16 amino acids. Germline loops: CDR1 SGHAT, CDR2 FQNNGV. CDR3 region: CASSYPLGQGDTEAFF. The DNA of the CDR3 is TGTGCCAGCAGCTACCCACTTGGACAGGGAGACACTGAAGCTTTCTTT.

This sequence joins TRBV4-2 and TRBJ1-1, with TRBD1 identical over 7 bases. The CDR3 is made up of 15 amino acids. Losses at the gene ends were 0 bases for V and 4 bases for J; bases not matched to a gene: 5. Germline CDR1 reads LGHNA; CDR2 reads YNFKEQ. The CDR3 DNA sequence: TGTGCCAGCAGCCAAGAGCAGGGGGGTGGCACTGAAGCTTTCTTT. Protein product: CASSQEQGGGTEAFF.

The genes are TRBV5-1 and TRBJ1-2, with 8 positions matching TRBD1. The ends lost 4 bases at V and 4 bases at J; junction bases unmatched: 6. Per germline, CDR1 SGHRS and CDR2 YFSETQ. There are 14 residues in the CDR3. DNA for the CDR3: TGCGCCAGCAGCAGGACAGGGTCAGGCTATGGCTACACCTTC. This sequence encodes CASSRTGSGYGYTF.

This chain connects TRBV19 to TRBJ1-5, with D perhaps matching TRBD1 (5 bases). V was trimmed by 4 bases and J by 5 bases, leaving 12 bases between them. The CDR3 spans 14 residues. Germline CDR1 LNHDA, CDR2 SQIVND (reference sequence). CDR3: CASSRRGDHQPQHF. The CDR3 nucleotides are TGTGCCAGTAGTAGGAGAGGGGACCATCAGCCCCAGCATTTT.

Here the CDR3 DNA reads TGTGCCAGCAGCTTGGTGGGGGGGCAGGGGTATGGCTACACCTTC. As protein: CASSLVGGQGYGYTF. The chain recombines TRBV5-4 with TRBJ1-2, with D possibly being TRBD1 (6 bases). Germline CDR1 SGHNT, CDR2 YYREEE (reference sequence). V lost 0 bases to trimming and J lost 5 bases, with 14 bases between them. The CDR3 totals 15 residues.

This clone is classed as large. The CDR3 sequence is CASSQGLNYGYTF. In DNA form, the CDR3 reads TGTGCCAGCAGCCAAGGCCTTAACTATGGCTACACCTTC. V and J are TRBV14 and TRBJ1-2; the D is unclear. The CDR3 runs to 13 residues. Looked up from germline, CDR1 is SGHDN and CDR2 is FVKESK. The germline V and J ends were trimmed by 1 base and 1 base, with 4 bases remaining between them. Based on the CDR3 plus reference TRBV14 and TRBJ1-2, the full variable domain is EAGVTQFPSHSVIEKGQTVTLRCDPISGHDNLYWYRRVMGKEIKFLLHFVKESKQDESGMPNNRFLAERTGGTYSTLKVQPAELEDSGVYFCASSQGLNYGYTFGSGTRLTVV.

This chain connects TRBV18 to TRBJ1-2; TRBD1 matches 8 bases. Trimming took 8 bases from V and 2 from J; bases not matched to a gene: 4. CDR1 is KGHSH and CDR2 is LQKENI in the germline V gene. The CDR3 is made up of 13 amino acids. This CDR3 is CASHRDRNYGYTF. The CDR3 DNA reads TGTGCCAGCCACCGGGACAGGAACTATGGCTACACCTTC.

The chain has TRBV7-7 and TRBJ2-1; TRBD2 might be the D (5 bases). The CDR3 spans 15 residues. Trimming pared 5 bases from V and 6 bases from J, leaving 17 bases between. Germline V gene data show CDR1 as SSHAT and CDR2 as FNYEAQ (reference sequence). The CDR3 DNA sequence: TGTGCCAGCAGCCATGGACTCCTTGGGTTCAATGAGCAGTTCTTC. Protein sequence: CASSHGLLGFNEQFF.

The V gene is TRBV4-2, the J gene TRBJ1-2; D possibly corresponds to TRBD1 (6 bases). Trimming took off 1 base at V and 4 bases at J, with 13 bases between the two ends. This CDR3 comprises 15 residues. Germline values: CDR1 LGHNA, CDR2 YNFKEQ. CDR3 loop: CASSQGGQGSYGYTF. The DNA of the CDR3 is TGTGCCAGCAGCCAAGGGGGGCAAGGGTCCTATGGCTACACCTTC.